This TCR beta chain was captured in a study of beta chain features in type 1 diabetes. Findings of the study overall: Among all four CD4+ subsets, Type 1 diabetes patients had TCRB CDR3s that were moderately but significantly shorter.

Expressed TCRB transcripts were sequenced because the isolated RNA had all been reverse transcribed beforehand. The assay was immunoSEQ multiplex PCR, and TCRdb's table has in-frame clones only and misses some. The sample has 500,000 to 850,000 clones, around an eighth seen once. Sorting with CD45RO/CCR7/CD25/CD127/CD95/CD27 yielded naive, central memory, regulatory and stem-like memory CD4+ cells. V lost 4 bases, J lost 2 bases, and 14 bases lay in between. The germline CDR1 and CDR2 sequences are MNHEY and SVGAGI. This CDR3 is built from 15 residues. As regards this clone: Its antigen is not identified.

The sequence was obtained from a man between 18 and 29 years old with type 1 diabetes. Sequenced material: naive CD4+ T cells from blood. The genes are TRBV6-5 and TRBJ1-2; TRBD1 might be the D (5 bases). CDR3: CASSFLTAGNYGYTF. DNA of the CDR3: TGTGCCAGCAGTTTTCTGACAGCCGGAAACTATGGCTACACCTTC.